This T cell receptor (beta chain) was sequenced in a study of STAT3 mutations in large granular lymphocyte leukemia. At the level of the study: Canonical activating STAT3 mutations were detected in roughly half of the longitudinally sequenced T-LGLL patients. Study-level results: In some patients, a small highly pathogenic clone possibly went undetected. Every T-LGLL patient had at least one immunodominant TCRbeta clonotype. Clonal expansion was inferred from samples taken at other timepoints.

For this clone: Its antigen is not identified.

TCRbeta libraries averaged around 40,000 productive templates per sample. The table came from immunoSEQ multiplex PCR; TCRdb's copy has only in-frame clones and leaves some out. The profile shows about 4,700 clones, over 50% of them singletons. The germline gives CDR1 GTSNPN, CDR2 SVGIG (reference sequence). Trimming left V 2 bases short and J 0 bases short, with 13 bases between. CDR3 length: 16 amino acids. The rearrangement links TRBV30 to TRBJ1-4, with unresolved D. The source is a male patient aged 45-59 years with T-cell large granular lymphocyte leukemia. Some clones in this sample may be carry-over from other donors' samples. The specimen sequenced was peripheral blood mononuclear cells. The CDR3 coding sequence is TGTGCCTGGAGTCCCCCCCGCGGAGCAACTAATGAAAAACTGTTTTTT. Translating gives CAWSPPRGATNEKLFF.